The 20 T cell receptor beta chains given below trace back to one sample, sequenced in a study of blood T cell repertoires in COVID-19. Assay: immunoSEQ multiplex PCR; the TCRdb copy retains only in-frame clones and omits some. In the table there are approximately 280,000 clones, around 89% of which are singletons. The sample consisted of peripheral blood. All receptors come from a man in his forties with acute or convalescent COVID-19.

The chain uses TRBV5-6 and TRBJ2-3; possible D gene TRBD1, 5 bases. Germline V CDR1 and CDR2: SGHDT, YYEEEE. This CDR3 has 17 residues. Trimming shortened V by 4 bases and J by 6 bases, and 24 bases separated the two germline ends. DNA for the CDR3: TGTGCCAGCAGCCTCAGTATGTCAAGACAGTGGTGGGATACGCAGTATTTT. Translating gives CASSLSMSRQWWDTQYF.

The rearrangement joins TRBV12-5 to TRBJ1-4, with 7 bases lining up with TRBD1. With V trimmed by 3 bases and J by 7 bases, 14 bases remained unmatched. The CDR3 consists of 17 residues. CDR1 and CDR2 (germline): LGHNT, FRNRAP. The CDR3 reads CASGFLPTRGTVEKLFF. For the CDR3, the DNA is TGTGCTAGTGGTTTCCTTCCCACGCGCGGGACAGTTGAAAAACTGTTTTTT.

The chain is built from TRBV4-2 and TRBJ1-3, with D perhaps matching TRBD1 (6 bases). The CDR3 runs to 17 residues. Trimming removed 2 bases from V and 2 bases from J, with 16 bases in between. CDR1 LGHNA and CDR2 YNFKEQ come from the germline V gene. The CDR3 bases are TGTGCCAGCAGCCAACCACTCGCACAGGGACCTGGAAACACCATATATTTT. As protein: CASSQPLAQGPGNTIYF.

The chain has TRBV5-1 and TRBJ1-1; D might be TRBD1 (6 bases). V was pared by 0 bases and J by 4 bases, with 13 bases between. The CDR3 is made up of 15 amino acids. CDR1 and CDR2 (germline): SGHRS, YFSETQ. The CDR3 here is CASSLEGRGGTEAFF. The CDR3 DNA reads as TGCGCCAGCAGCTTGGAGGGTCGAGGGGGCACTGAAGCTTTCTTT.

This clone has just a few counts. V gene TRBV29-1 combines with J gene TRBJ1-2; D is undetermined. The CDR3 runs 14 residues. Between the trimmed V and J ends, which lost 2 bases and 8 bases, there was a span of 18 bases. Germline assignment: CDR1 SQVTM and CDR2 ANQGSEA. The CDR3 region is CSVELDEGIGGYTF. CDR3 in DNA: TGCAGCGTTGAACTGGATGAGGGAATAGGGGGCTACACCTTC.

This chain joins TRBV19 and TRBJ2-7, with 14 bases fitting TRBD2. The CDR3 contains 16 residues. Germline trimming cut 7 bases from V and 7 bases from J; bases unmatched to any gene: 12. Germline V gene sequence: CDR1 LNHDA, CDR2 SQIVND (reference sequence). The CDR3 region has the DNA TGTGCCAGTAATCGACTAGCGGGGGGGCCGATCGGAGAGCAGTACTTC. Protein: CASNRLAGGPIGEQYF.

The count of this clone is one. This chain uses TRBV19 with TRBJ2-6; 8 bases map to TRBD1. The V gene end was trimmed by 5 bases and the J gene end by 9 bases; junction bases not matched to a gene: 6. Per germline, CDR1 LNHDA and CDR2 SQIVND (reference sequence). The CDR3 consists of 14 residues. DNA of the CDR3: TGTGCCAGTAGTCCCGGGACAGGCTACAACGTCCTGACTTTC. Amino acids: CASSPGTGYNVLTF. The complete variable domain, with remaining parts taken from reference TRBV19 and TRBJ2-6, reads DGGITQSPKYLFRKEGQNVTLSCEQNLNHDAMYWYRQDPGQGLRLIYYSQIVNDFQKGDIAEGYSVSREKKESFPLTVTSAQKNPTAFYLCASSPGTGYNVLTFGAGSRLTVL.

The chain combines TRBV10-3 with TRBJ1-2; TRBD1 aligns across 7 bases. The germline gives CDR1 ENHRY, CDR2 SYGVKD. The ends lost 4 bases at V and 3 bases at J; junction bases unmatched: 5. CDR3 length: 14 amino acids. The CDR3 DNA is TGTGCCATCAGTGTAGGGCAGGGGGACTATGGCTACACCTTC. It translates to CAISVGQGDYGYTF.

This clone has just one count. The gene calls are TRBV15 and TRBJ2-7; 7 bases map to TRBD2. The CDR3 spans 14 residues. Germline-derived CDR1 and CDR2 are LNHNV and YYDKDF (reference sequence). Unmatched junction bases numbered 2, after V lost 1 base and J lost 2 bases. The chain's CDR3 is CATSRGRGAYEQYF. The CDR3 DNA follows: TGTGCCACCAGCAGAGGACGGGGGGCCTACGAGCAGTACTTC.

The chain is built from TRBV21-1 and TRBJ1-2; the table assigns TRBD1, which was not confirmed against the DNA. TRBV21-1 has pseudogene status. This CDR3 comprises 17 residues. The CDR3 region has the DNA TGTGCCAGCAGCCACAAAGGGAAGTCCCGGACAGCTTATGGCTACACCTTC. This gives the protein CASSHKGKSRTAYGYTF.

V gene TRBV19 combines with J gene TRBJ1-2; perhaps TRBD1 as D (5 bases). The V end was cut by 2 bases, the J end by 4 bases, with 11 bases between. Germline loops: CDR1 LNHDA, CDR2 SQIVND (reference sequence). The CDR3 is made up of 14 amino acids. The CDR3 DNA follows: TGTGCCAGTAGTATAAAGAGGGGAGGCTATGGCTACACCTTC. Protein product: CASSIKRGGYGYTF.

The CDR3 loop is CASSSLAGGDTDTQYF. Written as DNA, the CDR3 is TGTGCCAGCAGCTCTTTAGCGGGAGGCGACACAGATACGCAGTATTTT. The V gene is TRBV11-2, the J gene TRBJ2-3, with 10 nucleotides matching TRBD2. V gave up 4 bases and J gave up 2 bases; unmatched junction bases: 6. CDR1 is SGHAT, CDR2 FQNNGV, per germline. The CDR3 extends over 16 amino acids. Supplemented by reference TRBV11-2 and TRBJ2-3, the full variable domain reads EAGVAQSPRYKIIEKRQSVAFWCNPISGHATLYWYQQILGQGPKLLIQFQNNGVVDDSQLPKDRFSAERLKGVDSTLKIQPAKLEDSAVYLCASSSLAGGDTDTQYFGPGTRLTVL.

This CDR3 is CASSLGTGGPYEQYF. The CDR3 nucleotides are TGTGCCAGCAGCTTAGGGACAGGGGGGCCCTACGAGCAGTACTTC. V and J are TRBV13 and TRBJ2-7, with TRBD1 matching over 9 bases. The CDR3 spans 15 residues. Germline loops: CDR1 PRHDT, CDR2 FYEKMQ (reference sequence). The junction had 2 bases not matched to a gene; V was cut back by 0 bases and J by 2 bases.

The CDR3 here is CASSQAGQPQHF. In DNA form, the CDR3 reads TGTGCCAGCAGCCAAGCAGGTCAGCCCCAGCATTTT. The rearrangement links TRBV3-1 (or the pseudogene TRBV3-2) to TRBJ1-5, with D hard to call. The CDR3 consists of 12 residues. Trimming shortened V by 1 base and J by 6 bases, and 4 bases separated the two germline ends. Germline CDR1 and CDR2: LGHDT and YNNKEL (reference sequence).

The V call is TRBV19, the J call TRBJ1-5, with 10 bases lining up with TRBD1. Germline trimming cut 8 bases from V and 7 bases from J; bases unmatched to any gene: 5. CDR3 length: 13 amino acids. Germline loops: CDR1 LNHDA, CDR2 SQIVND (reference sequence). The CDR3 loop is CASAGTGEQPQHF. The CDR3 DNA sequence: TGTGCCAGTGCCGGGACAGGGGAGCAGCCCCAGCATTTT.

This clone came up once. The CDR3 nucleotides read TGTGCTAGTGGCCTGGACGGATTCGGGAGCGAGCAGTACTTC. It specifies CASGLDGFGSEQYF. This rearrangement joins TRBV12-5 to TRBJ2-7; D perhaps matches TRBD2 (6 bases). V lost 6 bases, J lost 6 bases, and 18 bases lay in between. Per the germline V gene, CDR1 is LGHNT and CDR2 is FRNRAP. The CDR3 sequence is 14 residues long. Together with reference TRBV12-5 and TRBJ2-7, the CDR3 gives the full variable domain: DARVTQTPRHKVTEMGQEVTMRCQPILGHNTVFWYRQTMMQGLELLAYFRNRAPLDDSGMPKDRFSAEMPDATLATLKIQPSEPRDSAVYFCASGLDGFGSEQYFGPGTRLTVT.

This clone was found once. This sequence joins TRBV30 and TRBJ2-1, with 15 nucleotides matching TRBD2. The CDR3 spans 17 residues. Germline assignment: CDR1 GTSNPN and CDR2 SVGIG (reference sequence). Trimming took 7 bases from V and 6 from J; bases not matched to a gene: 13. CDR3 bases: TGTGCCTCCTCCGGGACTAGCGGGGGGCTCTTCGCCAATGAGCAGTTCTTC. This encodes CASSGTSGGLFANEQFF.

There are a few counts of this clone. The rearrangement links TRBV7-2 to TRBJ1-2, with a possible D match to TRBD1 (5 bases). CDR1 SGHTA and CDR2 FQGNSA come from the germline V gene. Trimming cost V 3 bases and J 3 bases, with 11 bases left between them. The CDR3 is 14 amino acids. The CDR3 loop is CASSFTGGDYGYTF. In DNA, the CDR3 is TGTGCCAGCAGCTTTACGGGAGGGGACTATGGCTACACCTTC.

The chain combines TRBV5-4 with TRBJ2-3; 11 positions agree with TRBD2. This CDR3 is built from 19 residues. Germline CDR1 and CDR2: SGHNT and YYREEE (reference sequence). V trimming: 4 bases; J trimming: 0 bases; junction bases outside the gene matches: 13. This chain's CDR3 is CASSRLAGGLIGSTDTQYF. CDR3 DNA sequence: TGTGCCAGCAGCAGATTAGCGGGGGGGCTTATTGGTAGCACAGATACGCAGTATTTT.

In the case of this clone: Other DNA sequences in the sample encode the same CDR3. The gene calls are TRBV30 and TRBJ2-7, with no clear D. This CDR3 comprises 11 residues. Per germline, CDR1 GTSNPN and CDR2 SVGIG (reference sequence). V lost 0 bases to trimming and J lost 4 bases, with 4 bases between them. CDR3 sequence: CAWSVRYEQYF. The CDR3 DNA is TGTGCCTGGAGTGTACGGTACGAGCAGTACTTC.